These 10 T cell receptor beta chains share one sample of origin, sequenced in a study of cytomegalovirus exposure and HLA in healthy donors. The PCR ran on 60 Vbeta and 13 Jbeta primers. The table came from immunoSEQ multiplex PCR; TCRdb's copy has only in-frame clones and leaves some out. Here the sample spans some 150,000 clones, more than 75% being singletons. Sequencing was carried out using PBMCs. These receptor sequences come from a human donor in good health.

This clone appeared a single time. Here the CDR3 reads CASSPRDRGQSLHEQYF. The DNA of the CDR3 is TGCGCCAGCAGCCCCCGCGACAGGGGGCAGTCCCTCCACGAGCAGTACTTC. The chain uses TRBV5-1 and TRBJ2-5; 10 bases agree with TRBD1. TRBJ2-7 matches the DNA end more closely, so the J call is doubtful. Germline V gives CDR1 SGHRS, CDR2 YFSETQ. This CDR3 is 17 amino acids long.

This clone has only a few counts. The rearrangement joins TRBV18 to TRBJ1-1; no clear D gene. Trimming took 2 bases from V and 7 from J, leaving 11 bases between them. Germline V gives CDR1 KGHSH, CDR2 LQKENI. This CDR3 region has 13 residues. The CDR3 spells CASSPVSVDEAFF. CDR3 in DNA: TGTGCCAGCTCACCAGTTTCCGTAGATGAAGCTTTCTTT.

This chain connects TRBV9 to TRBJ1-1; D may be TRBD1 (6 bases). With 0 bases removed from V and 4 bases from J, the gap between germline ends came to 13 bases. This CDR3 is 15 amino acids long. Per the germline V gene, CDR1 is SGDLS and CDR2 is YYNGEE. In nucleotides, the CDR3 is TGTGCCAGCAGCGTAGAGGCAGGGGCGGCCACTGAAGCTTTCTTT. Its translation is CASSVEAGAATEAFF.

The rearrangement links TRBV7-9 to TRBJ2-7, with 9 positions matching TRBD1. The germline CDR1 and CDR2 sequences are SEHNR and FQNEAQ (reference sequence). CDR3 length: 15 residues. V lost 5 bases to trimming and J lost 6 bases; unmatched junction nucleotides: 11. The CDR3 bases are TGTGCCAGCAGCCTCAGGAGGACAGGGGCTGGCGAGCAGTACTTC. Amino acids: CASSLRRTGAGEQYF.

The chain is built from TRBV2 and TRBJ1-1, with D tentatively TRBD1 (5 bases). Germline V CDR1 and CDR2: SNHLY, FYNNEI. The CDR3 covers 16 residues. V dropped 7 bases and J dropped 1 base, with 19 bases sitting between them. The CDR3 DNA follows: TGTGCCAGCACATGGGGCAGATGGAACCGGAACACTGAAGCTTTCTTT. It translates to CASTWGRWNRNTEAFF.

V gene TRBV7-8 combines with J gene TRBJ1-1, with a weak D call TRBD1 (5 bases). CDR1 and CDR2 (germline): SGHVS, FQNEAQ. The CDR3 spans 16 residues. Trimming took off 0 bases at V and 5 bases at J, with 16 bases between the two ends. The chain's CDR3 is CASSLAPGQGRTEAFF. Here the CDR3 DNA reads TGTGCCAGCAGCTTAGCCCCGGGCCAGGGAAGGACTGAAGCTTTCTTT.

The rearrangement uses TRBV14 and TRBJ2-7, with a weak D call TRBD1 (6 bases). Germline assignment: CDR1 SGHDN and CDR2 FVKESK. Between the trimmed V and J ends, which lost 4 bases and 3 bases, there was a span of 22 bases. There are 17 residues in the CDR3. For the CDR3, the DNA is TGTGCCAGCAGCCCTATCGTTCAATCGGGACACATCTACGAGCAGTACTTC. Protein sequence: CASSPIVQSGHIYEQYF.

The rearrangement joins TRBV19 to TRBJ1-3; the D gene is possibly TRBD1 (6 bases). The CDR3 runs to 15 residues. CDR1 LNHDA and CDR2 SQIVND come from the germline V gene (reference sequence). V was shortened by 5 bases and J by 0 bases, with 11 bases between the two germline ends. The CDR3 bases are TGTGCCAGTAGTTACGACAGGACCTCTGGAAACACCATATATTTT. This encodes CASSYDRTSGNTIYF.

This chain connects TRBV11-2 to TRBJ2-5; TRBD1 might be the D (7 bases). The CDR3 has 17 residues. In germline, CDR1 is SGHAT, CDR2 FQNNGV. Trimming took off 4 bases at V and 0 bases at J, with 18 bases between the two ends. The CDR3 loop is CASSWTGGESYQETQYF. CDR3 DNA sequence: TGTGCCAGCAGCTGGACAGGCGGGGAATCTTACCAAGAGACCCAGTACTTC.

The V call is TRBV4-1, the J call TRBJ1-1; possible D gene TRBD1, 6 bases. CDR1 MGHRA and CDR2 YSYEKL come from the germline V gene. The V gene lost 2 bases and the J gene lost 7 bases, with 11 bases spanning the gap. The CDR3 is 13 amino acids. The CDR3 sequence: CASSQIQGNEAFF. The CDR3 DNA follows: TGCGCCAGCAGCCAAATACAGGGTAATGAAGCTTTCTTT.